This TCR beta chain is from a study of early T cells in non-severe SARS-CoV-2 infection (dated by TCRdb to the early 2020s). At the level of the whole study: Because TCR sequencing was done on bulk RNA from unsorted whole blood, the alpha and beta chains could not be paired.

Libraries were prepared through 5' RACE. The sequencing machine was a NextSeq 500. Unique molecular identifiers were attached to individual cDNA molecules in the TCR library protocol so that sequencing error and PCR bias could be corrected. Both TCR alpha and beta chains were sequenced, and tight co-correlation was observed between alpha and beta sequence abundances in each sample. The published analysis was carried out like this. Decombinator V4 was used to perform V gene, J gene and CDR3 annotation of TCR sequences. Expanded TCRs were defined as changing significantly between any two time points under a Poisson model with p below 0.0001. Abundances of TCRs were expressed as counts per million after normalisation to the total number of TCRs sequenced in each sample. MAIT TCRs were defined by TRAV1-2 paired with TRAJ12, TRAJ20 or TRAJ33, and iNKT TCRs by TRAV10 paired with TRAJ18. VDJdb, accessed 1 November 2021, was searched for CMV, EBV and SARS-CoV-2 annotated TCRs, excluding TCRs annotated for multiple antigens. The raw public data were reprocessed by TCRdb itself: fastp quality trimming at Q25, MiXCR clonotype calling, in-frame beta chains only. When rows share a CDR3 protein, they turn into one entry using the most common DNA and genes. TCRdb, rather than the study authors, made the V and J calls. For this sample there are over 75,000 distinct CDR3 sequences; approximately 13% appear just once. About 2% of the sample rests with the top ten.

A case-control design nested within a healthcare worker cohort in London, UK, was used, with weekly nasopharyngeal swab PCR tests and blood sampling performed. Healthcare workers were enrolled in the week of the UK lockdown, from 23 to 31 March 2020, and were followed every week for up to roughly 16 weeks. Broad study findings and their caveats: VDJdb matching was skewed toward anti-spike CD8 responses and likely underestimated virus-specific expansions by missing private and CD4 specificities.

For CDR1 and CDR2, the germline V gene lists LGHNA and YSLEER. V loses 1 base, J loses 5 bases, and the germline ends lie 20 bases apart. The CDR3 spans 17 residues, from the cysteine through the phenylalanine. Only the CDR3 portion is preserved as DNA: 51 bases, with reading frame beginning at the first base. There are many counts of this clonotype. Its antigen is still unknown. No quality values exist for individual bases; no much larger clone is one base distant. The source of this sequence is an adult who was a healthcare worker with PCR-confirmed SARS-CoV-2 infection or an uninfected control (not recorded which). The sequence joins TRBV4-3 to TRBJ1-1; TRBD1 is a possible D gene, resting on 5 matching bases. The sequenced material came from whole blood. The CDR3 amino acid sequence is: CASSQVRPGLGRTEAFF. Here is the DNA: TGCGCCAGCAGCCAAGTACGGCCGGGCTTGGGGCGTACTGAAGCTTTCTTT.